The sequence of this T cell receptor beta chain was determined in a study of brain T cells in children with intractable seizures. Germline assignment: CDR1 SGHDT and CDR2 YYEEEE. CDR3 length: 16 residues. V trimming: 4 bases; J trimming: 0 bases; junction bases outside the gene matches: 1. As for time point: blood from clinic visit 5 months post-surgery; TSC patient then seizure free. Sequencing was limited to surgery cases with top T cell transcript signatures in brain tissue. Patients received at least one anti-epileptic drug before surgery. Sequenced by immunoSEQ multiplex PCR; TCRdb stores in-frame clones only, minus some. The sample includes about 340,000 clones, about 93% seen only once; the top ten take around 6%. Details on this clone: Its antigen is as yet unknown.

Study-level results: Patients' HCMV serostatus was unknown; virus specificity rests on CDR3 similarity alone. Absence of clones before surgery may stem from lower sequencing depth.

This TCR derives from a boy under two years old with tuberous sclerosis and intractable seizures. The chain links TRBV5-6 to TRBJ2-1; 13 bases match TRBD2. This specimen consisted of peripheral blood, obtained 4 to 6 months after surgery. The CDR3 coding sequence is TGTGCCAGCAGCCGGACTAGCGGGAGCTCCTACAATGAGCAGTTCTTC. Translation: CASSRTSGSSYNEQFF. Drawing the rest from reference TRBV5-6 and TRBJ2-1, the complete variable domain is DAGVTQSPTHLIKTRGQQVTLRCSPKSGHDTVSWYQQALGQGPQFIFQYYEEEERQRGNFPDRFSGHQFPNYSSELNVNALLLGDSALYLCASSRTSGSSYNEQFFGPGTRLTVL.